This T cell receptor (beta chain) was profiled in a study of cytomegalovirus exposure and HLA in healthy donors. A word on this clone: What it binds is not known.

In germline, CDR1 is MNHEY, CDR2 SMNVEV (reference sequence). Trimming pared 1 base from V and 1 base from J, leaving 13 bases between. The CDR3 is 17 amino acids. Study conclusions and caveats: It was reported that the classifier diagnosed cytomegalovirus status with high specificity and sensitivity in both the original and validation cohorts. V- and J-gene trimming of TCR beta was linked (in a later analysis) to a missense DCLRE1C variant.

PCR employed 60 Vbeta and 13 Jbeta primers. TCRdb's table, derived via immunoSEQ multiplex PCR, lists solely in-frame clones and lacks some. The listing records 25,000 to 35,000 clones. The chain combines TRBV27 with TRBJ2-2; D call uncertain. This receptor was obtained from a woman aged 35 to 49 in good health and CMV-seropositive. Material for sequencing was PBMCs. CDR3 in amino acids: CASSLFSKPLNTGELFF. CDR3 coding DNA: TGTGCCAGCAGTTTATTTTCTAAGCCGCTGAACACCGGGGAGCTGTTTTTT.